The rows below give T cell receptor beta chains drawn from one sample of a study of T and B cells in COVID-19 patients. TCRdb itself ran the multiplex PCR reads through MiXCR, one entry per CDR3 protein. Among under 7,000 distinct CDR3 sequences listed, 25% to 30% were seen once. The sequenced sample consisted of blood. Every receptor here comes from a human donor with active COVID-19. Both conserved end residues are part of each CDR3. D genes are given only for firm matches. A row's size may be missing; if present it is once, few, many or a size class.

DNA: TGCAGCGTTGGTGGGGGAGGGACAGGGTCCTCCGAGCAGTACTTC
CDR3: CSVGGGGTGSSEQYF
D: TRBD1
V: TRBV29-1
size: NA
J: TRBJ2-7

DNA: TGCGCCAGCAGCCCAGGGCTAGCGGCCTACAATGAGCAGTTCTTC
CDR3: CASSPGLAAYNEQFF
D: TRBD2
V: TRBV5-1
size: few
J: TRBJ2-1

DNA: TGTGCCAGTGGGGGACAGGGAGCCTACGAGCAGTACTTC
CDR3: CASGGQGAYEQYF
D: TRBD1
V: TRBV19
size: medium-sized
J: TRBJ2-7

DNA: TGTGCCAGCAGTTACCGCAGCGGGACTAACTATGGCTACACCTTC
CDR3: CASSYRSGTNYGYTF
D: NA
V: TRBV6-5
size: medium-sized
J: TRBJ1-2

DNA: TGTGCCAGCAGTTTTTTGGCTAGCGGGAGGTTAACCTACGAGCAGTACTTC
CDR3: CASSFLASGRLTYEQYF
D: TRBD2
V: TRBV27
size: many
J: TRBJ2-7

DNA: TGCAGCGTGACCGCGGGACAGGGGGCCGCTGGCTACACCTTC
CDR3: CSVTAGQGAAGYTF
D: TRBD1
V: TRBV29-1
size: once
J: TRBJ1-2

DNA: TGTGCCAGCAGCCAACCCTCAGTTGAAAAACTGTTTTTT
CDR3: CASSQPSVEKLFF
D: NA
V: TRBV4-2
size: NA
J: TRBJ1-4

DNA: TGTGCCAGCAGCCCCCAGACAGGGTGGGTGCAGTACTTC
CDR3: CASSPQTGWVQYF
D: TRBD1
V: TRBV7-9
size: NA
J: TRBJ2-7

DNA: TGTGCCAGCAGCCCCCGGGCCAGCGGGGAGCTGTTTTTT
CDR3: CASSPRASGELFF
D: NA
V: TRBV9
size: NA
J: TRBJ2-2

DNA: TGCAGTGCCAGAGGGGCAACAGGGGGTAATCAGCCCCAGCATTTT
CDR3: CSARGATGGNQPQHF
D: TRBD1
V: TRBV29-1
size: NA
J: TRBJ1-5

DNA: TGTGCCAGCAGGCTTCACAGGTACCAAGAGACCCAGTACTTC
CDR3: CASRLHRYQETQYF
D: NA
V: TRBV6-1
size: medium-sized
J: TRBJ2-5

DNA: TGTGCCAGCAGCACCCGGACAGGGCCCACTGAAGCTTTCTTT
CDR3: CASSTRTGPTEAFF
D: TRBD1
V: TRBV13
size: many
J: TRBJ1-1

DNA: TGTGCCAGCAGTTTTACCCGACAGAAAGAGCAGTTCTTC
CDR3: CASSFTRQKEQFF
D: NA
V: TRBV6-5
size: medium-sized
J: TRBJ2-1

DNA: TGTGCCAGCAGTGACCCTAACTATGGCTACACCTTC
CDR3: CASSDPNYGYTF
D: NA
V: TRBV27
size: medium-sized
J: TRBJ1-2

DNA: TGTGCCAGCAGTTACGGTAGGCGGGAGAGGGGCGAGCAGTACTTC
CDR3: CASSYGRRERGEQYF
D: TRBD2
V: TRBV6-5
size: medium-sized
J: TRBJ2-7

DNA: TGTGCCAGCTCACCAAAAGGGAGCGCAGGCGGAAACACCATATATTTT
CDR3: CASSPKGSAGGNTIYF
D: NA
V: TRBV18
size: medium-sized
J: TRBJ1-3

DNA: TGTGCCAGCATCGCGAAGGGATGGACAGATACGCAGTATTTT
CDR3: CASIAKGWTDTQYF
D: NA
V: TRBV12-3/TRBV12-4
size: NA
J: TRBJ2-3